The T cell receptor beta chain described here comes from a study of cytomegalovirus exposure and HLA in healthy donors. The V and J ends lost 5 bases and 1 base respectively, with 12 bases between them. The CDR3 is made up of 14 amino acids. Per germline, CDR1 SGHTA and CDR2 FQGTGA. Primers included in the PCR were 60 Vbeta and 13 Jbeta primers. The assay was immunoSEQ multiplex PCR, and TCRdb's table has in-frame clones only and misses some. This sample's clone table lists around 50,000 clones. Concerning this clone itself: Antigen specificity is unknown.

Study results and limitations: Fewer N-insertions than the roughly 670-donor mean were reportedly shown by an Asian-associated ancestry cluster in a later analysis. Among TCR beta chains, those listed as cytomegalovirus-associated numbered over 150. CMV serostatus was the sole immune exposure data available.

The sequenced sample consisted of PBMCs. The source of this sequence is a woman aged 25 to 39 in good health and CMV-seropositive. V gene TRBV7-3 combines with J gene TRBJ2-7; no clear D gene. In DNA, the CDR3 is TGTGCCAGCAGCCCCGGGTACGGTTCCTACGAGCAGTACTTC. It codes for CASSPGYGSYEQYF. Using reference TRBV7-3 and TRBJ2-7 for the parts outside the CDR3, the full variable domain is GAGVSQTPSNKVTEKGKYVELRCDPISGHTALYWYRQSLGQGPEFLIYFQGTGAADDSGLPNDRFFAVRPEGSVSTLKIQRTERGDSAVYLCASSPGYGSYEQYFGPGTRLTVT.